Listed below are T cell receptor beta chains from one sample, sequenced in a study of blood T cell repertoires in COVID-19. Clones were sequenced by immunoSEQ multiplex PCR, and TCRdb holds only the in-frame ones, with some missing. The table includes 200,000 to 250,000 clones, 75% to 90% detected once. Source material: peripheral blood. The receptor source for this set is a young man who had recovered from COVID-19. Each CDR3 is given with its conserved first and last residue. D genes are given only for firm matches. A row's size may be missing; if present it is once, few, many or a size class.

j_call d_call clone_size v_call cdr3_nt cdr3_aa
TRBJ2-2 TRBD2 - TRBV6-6 TGTGCCAGCAGGAAACTAGCGGGGGCCGGGGAGCTGTTTTTT CASRKLAGAGELFF
TRBJ1-4 - - TRBV6-5 TGTGCCACTAGGCGAGAAGGGGCCGCTAATGAAAAACTGTTTTTT CATRREGAANEKLFF
TRBJ2-5 TRBD2 - TRBV5-1 TGCGCCAGCAGCCCCGGACTAGCGGGGGGGCTTGAAGAGACCCAGTACTTC CASSPGLAGGLEETQYF
TRBJ1-3 TRBD1 - TRBV19 TGTGCCAGTAGTATCCTGGACAGGGATCGGAACACCATATATTTT CASSILDRDRNTIYF
TRBJ1-5 TRBD1 - TRBV12-5 TGTGCTAGTGGTAACCCACAAGGACAGGGGGCCAATCAGCCCCAGCATTTT CASGNPQGQGANQPQHF
TRBJ1-4 - - TRBV5-4 TGTGCCAGCAGCTTGGATCCCGGGGGGGAAAAACTGTTTTTT CASSLDPGGEKLFF
TRBJ1-5 - few TRBV27 TGTGCCAGCAGCGGGGGGGCAGAACAGCCCCAGCATTTT CASSGGAEQPQHF
TRBJ1-4 TRBD1 - TRBV6-6 TGTGCCAGCAGTCGAATTGGACAGGGAGAAGGGGGTAATGAAAAACTGTTTTTT CASSRIGQGEGGNEKLFF
TRBJ1-2 - - TRBV4-1 TGCGCCAGCAGCCAAGACCTCGGGGGTGGCTACACCTTC CASSQDLGGGYTF
TRBJ2-1 - - TRBV27 TGTGCCAGCAGCCTGGGGCCCCCCTACAATGAGCAGTTCTTC CASSLGPPYNEQFF
TRBJ1-1 - - TRBV12-3/TRBV12-4 TGTGCCAGCACCCCAGGTACTGAAGCTTTCTTT CASTPGTEAFF
TRBJ2-5 - - TRBV24-1 TGTGCCACCAGTGATTTTACAGGGTCAAGGGCCCAGTACTTC CATSDFTGSRAQYF
TRBJ2-7 - - TRBV7-9 TGTGCCAGCAGCCCCCGGGACAGCGGGTTCTCCTACGAGCAGTACTTC CASSPRDSGFSYEQYF
TRBJ1-2 - - TRBV7-9 TGTGCCAGCAGCTTAGTAACGGGGGTCGACTATGGCTACACCTTC CASSLVTGVDYGYTF
TRBJ2-5 - - TRBV5-4 TGTGCCAACTCCGAGGGACTCCATGCCCAGACCCAGTACTTC CANSEGLHAQTQYF
TRBJ2-3 TRBD2 - TRBV11-2 TGTGCCAGCAGCTTAGCTGTTGGGGACCGAAGGGGAGGGGATACGCAGTATTTT CASSLAVGDRRGGDTQYF
TRBJ2-7 TRBD2 - TRBV30 TGTGCCTGGAAACTAGCGGGGGGAACCCCCGGTTGGTCCTACGAGCAGTACTTC CAWKLAGGTPGWSYEQYF
TRBJ2-3 TRBD2 - TRBV24-1 TGTGCCACCAGTGATTTAGGAGCGGGGGCAAGCACAGATACGCAGTATTTT CATSDLGAGASTDTQYF
TRBJ2-2 - - TRBV21-1 TGTGCCAGCAGCAAAGTGGGTAGCGGGGGGACCGGGGAGCTGTTTTTT CASSKVGSGGTGELFF
TRBJ2-5 - - TRBV9 TGTGCCAGCAGCGTGGGGCCCCAAGAGACCCAGTACTTC CASSVGPQETQYF
TRBJ1-2 - - TRBV3-1/TRBV3-2 TGTGCCAGCAGCCCCCCCGGCAGCCTCGGCAGGTACACCTTC CASSPPGSLGRYTF
TRBJ1-5 - - TRBV15 TGTGCCACCAGGCGAACAGGACTAGGGGATCAGCCCCAGCATTTT CATRRTGLGDQPQHF